The clone carrying this T cell receptor (beta chain) was picked up one time. The CDR3 consists of 15 residues. Unmatched junction bases numbered 8, after V lost 0 bases and J lost 7 bases. Per germline, CDR1 SGHDT and CDR2 YYEEEE. Generated by immunoSEQ multiplex PCR, the TCRdb table keeps only in-frame clones and is missing some. The profile covers about 400,000 clones, with over 85% appearing a single time and 1.5% to 2% taken by the ten largest. The data derive from a study of blood T cell repertoires in COVID-19. This receptor was obtained from a woman under 40 who had recovered from COVID-19. The rearrangement links TRBV5-6 to TRBJ1-2; 8 bases are a match to TRBD1. Specimen: PBMCs or T cells enriched from blood (not recorded which). CDR3 loop: CASSLGQGRSGGYTF. DNA for the CDR3: TGTGCCAGCAGCTTGGGACAGGGGCGGTCGGGTGGCTACACCTTC.